The clone carrying this T cell receptor beta chain occurred once. Original processing notes: Counts of nucleated cells, estimated from reference gene primer amplification, were obtained. This table comes from immunoSEQ multiplex PCR, and its TCRdb copy is limited to in-frame clones, with some not included. V and J calls and clone size are given by that table; D and trimming were obtained from the DNA. In the table there are about 200,000 clones, 70% to 90% of which are singletons. The record originates from a study of blood T cell repertoires in COVID-19. Study at large: From T cells, B-cell-depleted T cells, or PBMCs came the material, which was cDNA or gDNA.

Per the germline V gene, CDR1 is SGHRS and CDR2 is YFSETQ. The CDR3 totals 12 residues. Trimming shortened V by 0 bases and J by 6 bases, and 3 bases separated the two germline ends. Sequenced: peripheral blood. The V and J genes are TRBV5-1 and TRBJ2-2; D is undetermined. This TCR derives from a man aged 55 to 70 with active or convalescent COVID-19. The CDR3 nucleotides are TGCGCCAGCAGCTTGGAGCCCGGGGAGCTGTTTTTT. Translating gives CASSLEPGELFF.